Presented here are 10 T cell receptor beta chains from one specimen sequenced in a study of shared clonotypes between healthy human individuals. Libraries were prepared by immunoSEQ multiplex PCR; TCRdb keeps only in-frame clonotypes and omits some of them. The table lists approximately 350,000 clones, 74% of them singletons. The sample comprised memory CD4+ T cells sorted from blood. This sample's subset: CD45RA-negative fraction. Receptor source: a man aged 30-40 years in good health.

In this sample, this clone turned up once. This chain uses TRBV2 with TRBJ2-1; TRBD2 matches at 16 bases. Germline V gene lookup returns CDR1 SNHLY and CDR2 FYNNEI. The CDR3 has 18 amino acids. The V segment lost 4 bases and the J segment 4 bases; nucleotides outside the gene matches: 7. This CDR3 reads CASSVTGTSGRVYNEQFF. The CDR3 DNA reads as TGTGCCAGCAGTGTAACAGGGACTAGCGGGAGGGTGTACAATGAGCAGTTCTTC.

The chain recombines TRBV19 with TRBJ2-2; D gene unclear. The germline V gene has CDR1 LNHDA and CDR2 SQIVND (reference sequence). V lost 3 bases to trimming and J lost 7 bases, with 6 bases between them. CDR3 length equals 12 residues. The CDR3 is CASSMSGGELFF. The CDR3 coding sequence is TGTGCCAGTAGTATGTCGGGCGGGGAGCTGTTTTTT.

This rearrangement joins TRBV6-1 to TRBJ2-7; 8 nucleotides align to TRBD1. There are 15 residues in the CDR3. V was clipped by 5 bases and J by 2 bases; unmatched bases: 8. The germline CDR1 and CDR2 sequences are MNHNS and SASEGT. CDR3 sequence reads: CASSFNQGATYEQYF. CDR3 coding DNA: TGTGCCAGCAGTTTCAATCAGGGGGCCACCTACGAGCAGTACTTC.

The rearrangement joins TRBV5-6 to TRBJ2-2; D remains ambiguous. Germline V gene lookup returns CDR1 SGHDT and CDR2 YYEEEE. CDR3 length equals 14 residues. V was trimmed by 0 bases and J by 3 bases, leaving 6 bases between them. The CDR3 nucleotides are TGTGCCAGCAGCTTGGGTCGTTACACCGGGGAGCTGTTTTTT. Amino acid sequence: CASSLGRYTGELFF.

The V and J genes are TRBV19 and TRBJ1-1; weak D call: TRBD1 (6 bases). Germline loops: CDR1 LNHDA, CDR2 SQIVND (reference sequence). This CDR3 region has 17 residues. Between the trimmed V and J ends, which lost 5 bases and 0 bases, there was a span of 19 bases. DNA of the CDR3: TGTGCCAGTAGTTATAGTTCGGCGGCAGGGGTGAACACTGAAGCTTTCTTT. Translation gives CASSYSSAAGVNTEAFF. Filled out from reference TRBV19 and TRBJ1-1, the complete variable domain reads DGGITQSPKYLFRKEGQNVTLSCEQNLNHDAMYWYRQDPGQGLRLIYYSQIVNDFQKGDIAEGYSVSREKKESFPLTVTSAQKNPTAFYLCASSYSSAAGVNTEAFFGQGTRLTVV.

CDR3 residues: CASSSDADSYNEQFF. The CDR3 DNA reads as TGTGCCAGCAGCTCGGACGCCGACTCCTACAATGAGCAGTTCTTC. V usage is TRBV5-5 and J usage is TRBJ2-1, with D unresolved. Trimming removed 3 bases at V and 0 bases at J, with 10 bases between. Germline V gene data show CDR1 as SGHKS and CDR2 as YYEKEE (reference sequence). The CDR3 runs 15 residues.

Only one count was recorded for this clone. The rearrangement links TRBV2 to TRBJ2-3; D gene ambiguous. Germline V CDR1 and CDR2: SNHLY, FYNNEI. Trimming removed 5 bases at V and 8 bases at J, with 17 bases between. The CDR3 is 14 residues long. In DNA form, the CDR3 reads TGTGCCAGCAGTTCGGACCCCCTCGCCGGTACGCAGTATTTT. It is translated as CASSSDPLAGTQYF. Based on the CDR3 plus reference TRBV2 and TRBJ2-3, the full variable domain is EPEVTQTPSHQVTQMGQEVILRCVPISNHLYFYWYRQILGQKVEFLVSFYNNEISEKSEIFDDQFSVERPDGSNFTLKIRSTKLEDSAMYFCASSSDPLAGTQYFGPGTRLTVL.

This chain joins TRBV19 and TRBJ2-1; 9 nucleotides align to TRBD1. The V gene end was trimmed by 6 bases and the J gene end by 1 base; junction bases not matched to a gene: 4. From germline, CDR1 is LNHDA and CDR2 SQIVND (reference sequence). The CDR3 contains 15 residues. In DNA form, the CDR3 reads TGTGCCAGTAGCCTCGACAGGGGGTCCTACAATGAGCAGTTCTTC. Residues: CASSLDRGSYNEQFF.

The V call is TRBV5-6, the J call TRBJ2-1; 8 bases map to TRBD2. CDR3 size: 15 residues. Looked up from germline, CDR1 is SGHDT and CDR2 is YYEEEE. The ends lost 5 bases at V and 8 bases at J; junction bases unmatched: 12. CDR3 sequence (DNA): TGTGCCAGCAGAGAACCCGGGAGGGGGGTTGATGAGCAGTTCTTC. This translates into CASREPGRGVDEQFF.

On this clone: Other nucleotide sequences in the sample specify the same CDR3. The chain carries TRBV2 and TRBJ2-3; 13 bases agree with TRBD2. Looked up from germline, CDR1 is SNHLY and CDR2 is FYNNEI. The CDR3 length is 13 residues. J was trimmed by 6 bases and V by 8 bases; bases with no gene match: 2. Here the CDR3 DNA reads TGTGCCAGCGGACTAGCGGGAGAGGATACGCAGTATTTT. Protein product: CASGLAGEDTQYF.